One sample yielded the 27 T cell receptor delta chains listed below, sequenced in a study of γδ T cells in repeated Plasmodium falciparum infection. Bulk repertoires came from Vgamma9/Vdelta2+ or Vdelta2-negative gammadelta T cells flow-sorted from PBMC. TCRdb re-processed the multiplex PCR reads using CATT. The sample carries around 82,000 delta-chain clones, over 1.1% recorded once. The specimen was gamma-delta T cells from blood. The receptors were gathered from a pool of human donors (malaria-infected and uninfected, not separated).

This clone was seen repeatedly, ten times or more. The V and J genes are TRDV1 and TRDJ1; D is unresolved. The CDR3 has 13 residues. The V gene lost 3 bases and the J gene lost 6 bases, with 11 bases spanning the gap. The V gene's germline CDR1 is TSWWSYY and CDR2 QGS. CDR3 residues: CALGEPPPHKLIF. The CDR3 DNA follows: TGTGCTCTTGGGGAGCCGCCTCCCCATAAACTCATCTTT.

This clone was detected a few times. The amino acid sequence in TCRdb belongs to a much larger clone and departs from this DNA's translation at residue 3, likely a sequencing read error; the sequence shown is translated from the DNA. The rearrangement joins TRDV1 to TRDJ1; 8 bases match TRDD3. The CDR3 totals 16 residues. Germline V CDR1 and CDR2: TSWWSYY, QGS. The CDR3 nucleotides read TGTGCTCCTGGGGAAGATCTTTTTCTGGGGGAAAATAAACTCATCTTT. Protein: CAPGEDLFLGENKLIF.

Regarding this clone: For this DNA, TCRdb reports the protein of a much larger clone, which diverges at residue 18, most likely from a read error; the protein presented here is translated directly from the DNA. This chain's CDR3 is CACDTGKPVGPPTAPHNADKLIF. In DNA, the CDR3 is TGTGCCTGCGACACCGGTAAGCCGGTTGGACCTCCGACAGCACCACACAACGCCGATAAACTCATCTTT. V and J are TRDV2 and TRDJ1; D not resolved. This CDR3 comprises 23 residues. Germline CDR1 reads GEAIGNYY; CDR2 reads EKD.

As to this clone: Translating this DNA gives a protein that differs at residue 11 from the TCRdb one, which belongs to a much larger clone; a read error is likely, and the protein shown is this translation. The chain carries TRDV2 and TRDJ1; possibly TRDD2 for D (5 bases). CDR1 and CDR2 from the germline V gene are GEAIGNYY and EKD. The CDR3 spans 18 residues. The V gene lost 0 bases and the J gene lost 2 bases, with 21 bases spanning the gap. In nucleotides, the CDR3 is TGTGCCTGTGACACCGTCGCCTTCGGGAAAAACTTTACCGATAAACTCATCTTT. Encoded protein: CACDTVAFGKNFTDKLIF.

The sample holds a few counts of this clone. For this DNA, TCRdb reports the protein of a much larger clone, which diverges at residue 11, most likely from a read error; the protein presented here is translated directly from the DNA. V and J are TRDV3 and TRDJ1, with TRDD3 identical over 9 bases. J lost 4 bases, V lost 0 bases, and 12 bases had no gene match. This CDR3 has 16 residues. Germline V lookup: CDR1 TVYSNPD, CDR2 GDNSRS (reference sequence). CDR3 in DNA: TGTGCCTTTAGCGGAGGGGGATACTCCTACATCGATAAACTCATCTTT. It is translated as CAFSGGGYSYIDKLIF.

This clone was found a few times. The protein TCRdb lists belongs to a much larger clone and differs from this DNA's translation at residue 7, which points to a read error; the protein shown is made from the DNA. This rearrangement joins TRDV2 to TRDJ1, with 7 bases aligning to TRDD2. TCRdb carries no J gene annotation; the J gene was assigned here by matching the DNA with germline. CDR3 size: 21 residues. The V segment lost 0 bases and the J segment 0 bases; nucleotides outside the gene matches: 21. Germline values: CDR1 GEAIGNYY, CDR2 EKD. The CDR3 DNA reads TGTGCCTGTGACACCGGAGGCCCATTCCTACGTCCTTTCTCAGACACCGATAAACTCATCTTT. Translated, it gives CACDTGGPFLRPFSDTDKLIF.

About this clone itself: The TCRdb protein, from a much larger clone, departs from this DNA's translation at residue 10, likely by read error; the protein shown derives from the DNA. V is TRDV1 and J is TRDJ1, with D perhaps TRDD2 (9 bases). No J gene was available from TCRdb, and it was assigned here by a germline match of the DNA. The CDR3 has 21 residues. The germline V and J ends were trimmed by 5 bases and 0 bases, with 31 bases remaining between them. Germline V gives CDR1 TSWWSYY, CDR2 QGS. CDR3 in DNA: TGTGCTCTTGGGAAACCTTCCTACTGGGGGCGTGATCCGTCTGACACCGATAAACTCATCTTT. Amino acid sequence: CALGKPSYWGRDPSDTDKLIF.

A note on this clone: TCRdb shows a much larger clone's protein in place of this DNA's translation, and the two differ at residue 12, likely through a read error; the protein shown is translated from the DNA. This sequence joins TRDV1 and TRDJ1; 11 positions match TRDD3. Trimming took 2 bases from V and 10 from J; bases not matched to a gene: 15. The CDR3 covers 17 residues. Per germline, CDR1 TSWWSYY and CDR2 QGS. In DNA form, the CDR3 reads TGTGCTCTTGGGGAAGAGGGTCTACTGGGGGATAGCATAAGACTCATCTTT. Residues: CALGEEGLLGDSIRLIF.

This clone was observed a handful of times. A far larger clone is only one base removed, so a read error is likely. Other DNA variants within this sample encode the same CDR3. V usage is TRDV2 and J usage is TRDJ1, with TRDD3 matching over 7 bases. The J gene is not listed in TCRdb, so it was assigned here from a DNA match to germline. Germline V gene sequence: CDR1 GEAIGNYY, CDR2 EKD. The CDR3 spans 12 residues. The CDR3 loop is CACDLGVSKLIF. CDR3 sequence (DNA): TGCGCCTGTGATCTGGGGGTTAGTAAACTCATCTTT.

This clone appeared a few times. One base away lies a much larger clone, so this may be a sequencing read error. The V and J genes are TRDV2 and TRDJ3; 9 bases are a match to TRDD3. TCRdb is silent on the J gene; assignment here came from matching the DNA to germline. CDR3 length: 21 amino acids. Germline CDR1 and CDR2: GEAIGNYY and EKD. The DNA of the CDR3 is TGTGCCTGTGACACCGTTGCCGGGGGATACCGTGATCCCTGGGACGCCCGACAGATGTTTTTC. This codes for CACDTVAGGYRDPWDARQMFF.

As for this clone: The protein recorded in TCRdb matches a much larger clone and deviates from this DNA's translation at residue 12, suggesting a read error; the protein here is obtained by translating the DNA. The rearrangement joins TRDV1 to TRDJ1, with 8 bases matching TRDD3. Per germline, CDR1 TSWWSYY and CDR2 QGS. Germline trimming cut 5 bases from V and 0 bases from J; bases unmatched to any gene: 17. This CDR3 comprises 19 residues. As DNA, the CDR3 is TGTGCTCTTGGGAAGACGCAGAACCGGGGGATAGGAGACACCGATAAACTCATCTTT. This gives the protein CALGKTQNRGIGDTDKLIF.

In its sample, this clone is medium-sized. The chain employs TRDV2 and TRDJ1, with 11 bases lining up with TRDD3. The junction had 12 bases not matched to a gene; V was cut back by 3 bases and J by 1 base. CDR1 is GEAIGNYY and CDR2 is EKD in the germline V gene. CDR3 length: 18 amino acids. CDR3 in DNA: TGTGCCTGTGACCGGTTCCTACTGGGGGATAGAAGCACCGATAAACTCATCTTT. It is translated as CACDRFLLGDRSTDKLIF.

This clone was observed a few times. A read error likely explains this, since a far larger clone differs by one base. Other DNA sequences from this sample encode an identical CDR3 as well. The chain links TRDV1 to TRDJ1, with 12 bases fitting TRDD3. TCRdb does not report a J gene; here it was assigned by matching the DNA to germline references. Trimming removed 0 bases from V and 2 bases from J; junction bases left unmatched: 19. Germline V CDR1 and CDR2: TSWWSYY, QGS. This CDR3 is 22 amino acids long. CDR3 bases: TGTGCTCTTGGGGAACTTATAGCTCGGGCTCTAACTGGGGGATACCAAACCGATAAACTCATCTTT. It yields the protein CALGELIARALTGGYQTDKLIF.

Concerning this clone itself: TCRdb records a much larger clone's protein for this DNA, with a difference at residue 9 that likely arises from a read error; the protein given is the translation of the DNA. This chain links TRDV3 with TRDJ1; 9 nucleotides match TRDD3. Matching the DNA to germline supplied the J gene, which TCRdb does not give. The CDR3 totals 16 residues. Germline V gene lookup returns CDR1 TVYSNPD and CDR2 GDNSRS (reference sequence). Trimming cost V 0 bases and J 0 bases; bases outside gene matches: 8. CDR3 sequence reads: CAFSGGGYPYTDKLIF. As DNA, the CDR3 is TGTGCCTTTAGCGGAGGGGGATACCCCTACACCGATAAACTCATCTTT.

Only a few counts were recorded for this clone. For this DNA, TCRdb reports the protein of a much larger clone, which diverges at residue 12, most likely from a read error; the protein presented here is translated directly from the DNA. This sequence joins TRDV1 and TRDJ1, with D perhaps TRDD2 (5 bases). Assignment of the J gene here rests on matching the DNA to germline, because TCRdb gives none. Trimming left V 5 bases short and J 6 bases short, with 40 bases between. CDR3 length: 22 amino acids. CDR1 is TSWWSYY and CDR2 is QGS in the germline V gene. Written as DNA, the CDR3 is TGTGCTCTTGGGTTCCACCTCCACCTACGGGAGAGGGTTGGTTCCAGCGGTTATAAACTCATCTTT. As protein: CALGFHLHLRERVGSSGYKLIF.

This clone has ten or more counts. Other DNA sequences in the same sample also yield this CDR3. The chain has TRDV1 and TRDJ1, with D perhaps being TRDD2 or TRDD3 (7 bases each). The CDR3 is 22 residues long. The V end was cut by 2 bases, the J end by 0 bases, with 31 bases between. Germline V lookup: CDR1 TSWWSYY, CDR2 QGS. The CDR3 reads CALGERVVPTGDRRPYTDKLIF. CDR3 sequence (DNA): TGTGCTCTTGGGGAAAGGGTAGTTCCTACGGGGGATCGCCGACCTTACACCGATAAACTCATCTTT.

There are a few counts of this clone. TCRdb records a much larger clone's protein for this DNA, with a difference at residue 15 that likely arises from a read error; the protein given is the translation of the DNA. This chain links TRDV1 with TRDJ1; 9 bases are a match to TRDD2. The J gene, missing from TCRdb, was assigned here through DNA to germline matching. The CDR3 length is 21 residues. V dropped 5 bases and J dropped 8; count of bases not matched to a gene: 30. Germline CDR1 reads TSWWSYY; CDR2 reads QGS. The CDR3 nucleotides are TGTGCTCTTGGGCCAAAACCCGCCTTCCTACGGAGGGGGGCCTGTACTGGAAAACTCATCTTT. As protein: CALGPKPAFLRRGACTGKLIF.

Worth noting for this clone: The protein TCRdb lists belongs to a much larger clone and differs from this DNA's translation at residue 6, which points to a read error; the protein shown is made from the DNA. V is TRDV2 and J is TRDJ1, with D perhaps TRDD3 (6 bases). Here the J gene was assigned by germline matching of the DNA, as TCRdb has none. The V end lost 4 bases, the J end lost 0 bases, and 20 bases lay between the germline ends. From germline, CDR1 is GEAIGNYY and CDR2 EKD. This CDR3 is 17 amino acids long. CDR3: CACDRPGVGWDTDKLIF. The DNA for the CDR3 is TGTGCCTGTGATCGCCCTGGGGTGGGGTGGGACACCGATAAACTCATCTTT.

Comment on this clone: This likely traces to a read error, being one base from a far larger clone. Other DNA sequences in the sample encode the same CDR3. The chain links TRDV1 to TRDJ1; D perhaps matches TRDD3 (5 bases). The J gene comes from matching the DNA to germline here; TCRdb lacks it. Trimming cost V 6 bases and J 2 bases, with 19 bases left between them. The CDR3 length is 16 residues. Germline V CDR1 and CDR2: TSWWSYY, QGS. Here the CDR3 reads CALGLHRGAYTDKLIF. The CDR3, as DNA: TGTGCTCTTGGTCTCCATCGGGGGGCGTATACCGATAAACTCATCTTT.

This clone was observed many times. The rearrangement links TRDV1 to TRDJ1; TRDD3 agrees at 8 bases. Because TCRdb records no J gene, it was assigned here through a match of the DNA to germline. The CDR3 is 21 amino acids. Germline-derived CDR1 and CDR2 are TSWWSYY and QGS. The junction had 22 bases not matched to a gene; V was cut back by 4 bases and J by 0 bases. CDR3 sequence reads: CALGAYLPSYDLWGNTDKLIF. CDR3 coding DNA: TGTGCTCTTGGGGCGTACCTCCCGTCCTACGACCTCTGGGGGAACACCGATAAACTCATCTTT.

This clone occurred a few times. A far more abundant clone sits one base away, making this likely a read error. Other nucleotide sequences from this sample produce the same CDR3. The CDR3 region is CACDTLGLGENVWTDKLIF. As DNA, the CDR3 is TGTGCCTGCGACACCCTAGGACTGGGGGAGAACGTTTGGACCGATAAACTCATCTTT. The J gene is TRDJ1, the V gene TRDV2, with 9 bases aligning to TRDD3. TCRdb offers no J gene call, so here the DNA was matched to germline to obtain one. Germline values: CDR1 GEAIGNYY, CDR2 EKD. There are 19 residues in the CDR3.

Points on this clone: This likely traces to a read error, being one base from a far larger clone. In the same sample, other DNA sequences code for this CDR3. The chain uses TRDV1 and TRDJ1, with 7 bases aligning to TRDD3. TCRdb is silent on the J gene; assignment here came from matching the DNA to germline. Germline values: CDR1 TSWWSYY, CDR2 QGS. The CDR3 covers 22 residues. After removal of 1 base from V and 1 base from J, the junction contained 24 bases not matched to a gene. Written as DNA, the CDR3 is TGTGCTCTTGGGGAACGCGCCAACAGGTCCAACTGGGGCCGATGTTTCACCGATAAACTCATCTTT. Protein product: CALGERANRSNWGRCFTDKLIF.

This clone was observed a handful of times. TCRdb's entry gives the protein of a much larger clone, which mismatches this DNA's translation at residue 19, likely from a read error; the protein reported here is translated from the DNA. The genes are TRDV1 and TRDJ1; 12 bases fit TRDD3. Since TCRdb gives no J gene, matching the DNA to germline was used here to assign it. The CDR3 is 22 amino acids. The germline gives CDR1 TSWWSYY, CDR2 QGS. CDR3 bases: TGTGCTCTTGGGGAACCCTTCGGGAGATCCTTCTGGGGGATACGCCCCACCGATGAACTCATCTTT. Its translation: CALGEPFGRSFWGIRPTDELIF.

This clone has only a few counts. TCRdb pairs this DNA with a much larger clone's protein that differs at residue 4, likely a read error; the protein shown was translated from the DNA. The rearrangement uses TRDV1 and TRDJ1, with 10 bases that match TRDD3. J was trimmed by 0 bases and V by 7 bases; bases with no gene match: 23. Germline values: CDR1 TSWWSYY, CDR2 QGS. This CDR3 spans 21 amino acids. CDR3 in DNA: TGTGCTCTTGTGGACTGTTCCCTGGTACTGGGGGATTTGGGTTACACCGATAAACTCATCTTT. Protein: CALVDCSLVLGDLGYTDKLIF.

A remark on this clone: A far larger clone is only one base removed, so a read error is likely. The same CDR3 can be traced to other DNA sequences in this sample. The chain employs TRDV1 and TRDJ1; 7 bases fit TRDD3. Because TCRdb records no J gene, it was assigned here through a match of the DNA to germline. V lost 6 bases, J lost 1 base, and 32 bases stayed unmatched. CDR3 length: 23 residues. Per the germline V gene, CDR1 is TSWWSYY and CDR2 is QGS. The CDR3: CALGEYLSPIRKLTLGVTDKLIF. The CDR3 nucleotides read TGTGCTCTTGGAGAATATCTTTCCCCGATTAGGAAACTCACTCTGGGGGTCACCGATAAACTCATCTTT.

This clone came up a few times. It differs at one base from a far larger clone, so likely a read error. Additional DNA sequences in this sample encode the identical CDR3. V is TRDV1 and J is TRDJ1, with 10 bases matching TRDD3. Since TCRdb gives no J gene, matching the DNA to germline was used here to assign it. Germline loops: CDR1 TSWWSYY, CDR2 QGS. The length of the CDR3 is 24 residues. CDR3 amino acids: CALGELVTTSVGFWGITYTDKLIF. The CDR3 DNA reads TGTGCCCTTGGGGAACTAGTTACCACCTCTGTGGGGTTCTGGGGGATAACCTACACCGATAAACTCATCTTT.

By frequency in the sample, this clone is medium-sized (0.01 to 0.1%). Other DNA sequences in this specimen translate into the identical CDR3. The chain employs TRDV1 and TRDJ1, with 8 bases fitting TRDD3. The CDR3 is 15 residues long. Germline CDR1 reads TSWWSYY; CDR2 reads QGS. V lost 3 bases, J lost 0 bases, and 3 bases stayed unmatched. This CDR3 is CALGEVLGDTDKLIF. The CDR3 nucleotides are TGTGCTCTTGGGGAGGTACTGGGGGACACCGATAAACTCATCTTT.